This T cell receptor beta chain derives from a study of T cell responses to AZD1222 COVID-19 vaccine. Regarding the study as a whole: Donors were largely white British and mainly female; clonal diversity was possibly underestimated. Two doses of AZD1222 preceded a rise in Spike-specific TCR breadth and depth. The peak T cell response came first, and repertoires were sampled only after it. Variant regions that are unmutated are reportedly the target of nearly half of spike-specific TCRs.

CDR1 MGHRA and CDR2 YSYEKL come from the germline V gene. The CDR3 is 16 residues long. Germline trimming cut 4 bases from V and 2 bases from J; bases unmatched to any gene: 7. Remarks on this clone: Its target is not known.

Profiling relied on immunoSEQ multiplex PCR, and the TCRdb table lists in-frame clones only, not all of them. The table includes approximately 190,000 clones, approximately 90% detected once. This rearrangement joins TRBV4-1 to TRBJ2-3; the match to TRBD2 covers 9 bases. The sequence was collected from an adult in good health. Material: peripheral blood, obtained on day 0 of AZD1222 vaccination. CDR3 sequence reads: CASSPLTSGFTDTQYF. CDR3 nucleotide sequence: TGCGCCAGCAGCCCGTTGACTAGCGGATTCACAGATACGCAGTATTTT.